The T cell receptor beta chain described here comes from a study of cytomegalovirus exposure and HLA in healthy donors. Study as a whole: Of all 400 or so donors who were genotyped, roughly 81% belonged to the Caucasian-associated ancestry cluster. Study-level findings and limits: Some V segments could not be told apart, so they were left out, TRBV6-2 and TRBV6-3 among them. Many donors shared some public TCRs, even though most TCR sequences were rare. Data from an earlier analysis indicated that most TCR beta V segments were productive either about 90% or about 30% of the time.

The length of the CDR3 is 16 residues. CDR1 is SSHAT and CDR2 is FNYEAQ in the germline V gene (reference sequence). With 60 Vbeta and 13 Jbeta primers, the PCR was carried out. Repertoires were generated with immunoSEQ multiplex PCR, while TCRdb's copy carries only in-frame clones and drops some. The table shows about 190,000 clones, with around 79% occurring only once. A note on this clone: Its antigen remains unknown. Its ends do not fully match the called genes, so a read error is possible.

This chain links TRBV7-7 with TRBJ2-2, with 7 bases identical to TRBD1. This TCR derives from a woman aged 45-60 years in good health and CMV-seronegative. Sequencing was performed on PBMCs. For the CDR3, the DNA is TGTGCTAGCAGCTTAGACGACAGGGTAGTGTCCGGGGAGCTGTTTTTT. This gives the protein CASSLDDRVVSGELFF.